Listed below are T cell receptor beta chains from one sample, sequenced in a study of T cell clonotyping in hematopoietic cell transplantation. The table came from immunoSEQ multiplex PCR; TCRdb's copy has only in-frame clones and leaves some out. The table lists approximately 75,000 clones, around 94% of them singletons, with about 1.5% in the top ten. The sequenced sample was peripheral blood mononuclear cells. The receptor set was obtained from a man aged 45-65 years in good health. Some clones in this sample may be carry-over from other donors' samples. The CDR3 runs from the conserved cysteine through the conserved F or W. The D gene is left open where the match is weak.

>TRBJ2-2|TRBV5-1|TRBD1
CASSLGRGTGQFANTGELFF
>TRBJ2-1|TRBV1|-
CTSSQVEGDEQFF
>TRBJ2-3|TRBV5-4|-
CASSRTGTDTQYF
>TRBJ2-7|TRBV11-2|TRBD1
CASSLGTVRSYEQYF
>TRBJ2-1|TRBV2|TRBD2
CASHGLVVRNEQFF
>TRBJ1-2|TRBV7-2|TRBD1
CASSLYQGASGYTF
>TRBJ1-4|TRBV6-5|-
CASSLSGERNEKLFF
>TRBJ2-3|TRBV30|-
CAWSGRDSGMADTQYF
>TRBJ2-5|TRBV6-1|-
CASSDLLAVVGQETQYF
>TRBJ1-2|TRBV19|TRBD1
CASTTGDGYTF
>TRBJ2-7|TRBV28|TRBD2
CASSFSGMSSYEQYF
>TRBJ1-4|TRBV7-8|-
CASSPHEKLFF
>TRBJ2-3|TRBV10-3|-
CATRTGTDTQYF
>TRBJ1-2|TRBV27|TRBD1
CASSLSLQGKNYGYTF
>TRBJ2-3|TRBV6-6|-
CASMDSTDTQYF
>TRBJ1-2|TRBV6-1|-
CASRQGNNYGYTF
>TRBJ1-1|TRBV28|-
CASSLSVQATEAFF
>TRBJ2-5|TRBV10-3|-
CAISGTLETQYF
>TRBJ2-5|TRBV9|-
CASSVADQIETQYF
>TRBJ2-5|TRBV28|-
CASSGGTREAQYF
>TRBJ2-2|TRBV13|-
CASSRPWGATGELFF
>TRBJ2-1|TRBV14|TRBD2
CASSLRTSGFYNEQFF
>TRBJ2-3|TRBV5-6|-
CASSRTRRGDTQYF
>TRBJ1-2|TRBV6-6|-
CASSQRRDTNYGYTF
>TRBJ2-3|TRBV5-6|-
CASSSLRAFTDTQYF
>TRBJ2-1|TRBV4-1|-
CASSQATTGWNEQFF
>TRBJ2-2|TRBV7-8|TRBD1
CASRNWTGRELFF
>TRBJ2-4|TRBV7-2|-
CASSTHENIQYF
>TRBJ2-5|TRBV14|-
CASSQDLVRETQYF
>TRBJ2-2|TRBV29-1|TRBD1
CSVDGTGAGGELFF
>TRBJ2-5|TRBV11-2|-
CASSSRQGGTRETQYF
>TRBJ2-7|TRBV6-6|TRBD1
CASTPRDRSSYEQYF
>TRBJ1-6|TRBV28|-
CASSSRSSPLHF
>TRBJ1-1|TRBV9|-
CASSVEGARTEAFF
>TRBJ2-7|TRBV7-2|TRBD1
CASSPKWAGGEQYF
>TRBJ2-3|TRBV2|-
CASSALDTSTDTQYF
>TRBJ2-3|TRBV19|-
CASSIDLGLTDTQYF
>TRBJ2-3|TRBV5-1|-
CASSPDDMSSSTDTQYF
>TRBJ2-7|TRBV9|TRBD2
CACLAGTSYEQYF
>TRBJ1-6|TRBV5-8|-
CASSFRGSPLHF
>TRBJ2-7|TRBV9|TRBD2
CASSVEGSGSYEQYF
>TRBJ2-7|TRBV7-8|-
CASSLLHPAIYEQYF
>TRBJ2-2|TRBV2|TRBD2
CASSETSGGLTGELFF
>TRBJ2-7|TRBV28|TRBD2
CASSPSGRSHEQYF
>TRBJ2-5|TRBV29-1|-
CSVEDVETQYF
>TRBJ1-5|TRBV5-8|-
CASSFMGKGQPQHF
>TRBJ2-3|TRBV29-1|TRBD1
CSVASGTGTADTQYF
>TRBJ2-3|TRBV7-2|-
CASSQEVVAGVDTQYF